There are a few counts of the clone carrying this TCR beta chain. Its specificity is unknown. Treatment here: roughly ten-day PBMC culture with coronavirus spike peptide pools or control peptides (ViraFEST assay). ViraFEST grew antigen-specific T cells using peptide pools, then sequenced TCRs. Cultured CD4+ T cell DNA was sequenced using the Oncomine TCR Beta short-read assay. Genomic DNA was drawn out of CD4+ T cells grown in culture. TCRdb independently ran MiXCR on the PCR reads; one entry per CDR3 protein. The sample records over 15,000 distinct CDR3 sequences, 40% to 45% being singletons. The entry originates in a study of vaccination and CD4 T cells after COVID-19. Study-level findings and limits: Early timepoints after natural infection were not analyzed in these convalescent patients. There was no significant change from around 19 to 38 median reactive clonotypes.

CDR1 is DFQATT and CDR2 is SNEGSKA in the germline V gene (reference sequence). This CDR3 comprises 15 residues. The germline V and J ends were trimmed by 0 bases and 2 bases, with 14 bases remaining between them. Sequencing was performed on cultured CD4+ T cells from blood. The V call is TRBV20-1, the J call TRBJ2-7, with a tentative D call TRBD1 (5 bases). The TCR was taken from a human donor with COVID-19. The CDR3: CSARESGQGTYEQYF. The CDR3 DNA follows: TGCAGTGCTAGAGAGAGTGGGCAGGGCACCTACGAGCAGTACTTC.